This T cell receptor (beta chain) came from a study of blood T cell repertoires in COVID-19 (dated by TCRdb to 2018 to 2021). General notes on the study: The collaborator samples originated in the United States, Italy and Spain and spanned the acute and convalescent phases of COVID-19. The prospective study material was composed of cDNA or gDNA derived from T cells, B-cell-depleted T cells, or PBMCs. Subjects who had been exposed to COVID-19, were actively infected with it, or had recovered from it provided the deeply sampled blood TCRbeta repertoires that made up the dataset. A freely available public database, intended as a resource for researchers studying the immune response to SARS-CoV-2, is where the repertoires were released. Samples came from the ongoing ImmuneRACE study (first 160 participants) plus 1,254 subjects from 6 global collaborators. A de-identified subject ID, COVID-19 status, age in years and sex were almost always included in the sample metadata. HLA class I and class II types, where available, came from metadata supplied by the sample provider rather than from assay-based typing.

As regards this clone: The target of this receptor is not known. Per-base qualities were not stored, and no clone one base away is much larger.

The immunoSEQ Assay, a bias-controlled multiplex PCR, was used to amplify TCRbeta CDR3 regions from genomic DNA. Concerning the study's data processing: Within the assay, amplification of reference gene primers was used to estimate how many nucleated cells each sample contained. To quantify the absolute abundance of each unique TCRbeta CDR3 rearrangement, sequence reads were collapsed and filtered. For each sample, productive Simpson clonality was calculated as the square root of Simpson's diversity index across productive rearrangements. Not all clones reach the TCRdb copy of this immuneACCESS table, which keeps in-frame sequences only. Checked studies attribute under half of the gap to unresolved V genes and leave the rest unexplained. V and J calls plus clone size are reproduced from that table; the DNA served to infer D and trimming. The sample table lists about 61,000 clones, roughly 90% of them with a count of one. In total, the top ten clones hold 3.5% to 4% of the sample.

What the study reported, not specific to this receptor: The amount of clinical and demographic metadata varied by source and participant and was provided uncurated.

Whole blood was collected in K2EDTA tubes by collaborating institutions according to the institutions' own protocols. For TCRbeta analysis, collaborators shipped samples as frozen whole blood, isolated PBMCs, or DNA extracted from either of those sample types. CDR1 SEHNR and CDR2 FQNEAQ were looked up in the germline V gene (reference sequence). The V end gives up 3 bases and the J end 5 bases, leaving 22 bases in the junction not matched to a gene. The CDR3, from cysteine to phenylalanine, totals 19 residues. CDR3 DNA only is kept here, 57 bases in frame from base 1. The sequence was collected from a human donor in a cohort sampled during active COVID-19. The sample taken for sequencing was peripheral blood. Rearrangement joined TRBV7-9 to TRBJ2-7, and TRBD1 aligns with 7 junction nucleotides. The CDR3 region: CASSFTVAGTAKQRDEQYF. The sequenced DNA is TGTGCCAGCAGCTTCACCGTGGCCGGGACAGCGAAACAAAGGGACGAGCAGTACTTC. The reference TRBV7-9 and TRBJ2-7 proteins fill in what lies around the CDR3, so the full variable domain reads DTGVSQNPRHKITKRGQNVTFRCDPISEHNRLYWYRQTLGQGPEFLTYFQNEAQLEKSRLLSDRFSAERPKGSFSTLEIQRTEQGDSAMYLCASSFTVAGTAKQRDEQYFGPGTRLTVT.